A selection of T cell receptor beta chains follows, all from one sample in a study of human T cells and chemical hapten exposure. MiXCR was run by TCRdb on the RACE reads, yielding one entry per CDR3 protein. The table records tens of thousands of distinct CDR3 sequences, 8.5% to 10% of them present only once. This material consisted of whole blood, taken in connection with sensitization to the hapten diphenylcyclopropenone (DPC). These TCRs come from a woman in her 30s with alopecia areata. Some clones in this sample may be carry-over from other donors' samples. CDR3s include the opening cysteine and the closing phenylalanine or tryptophan. D genes are given only for firm matches. A row's size may be missing; if present it is once, few, many or a size class.

>TRBJ2-5|TRBV6-1|few|.
CASSEGSKETQYF
TGTGCCAGCAGTGAAGGTAGCAAGGAGACCCAGTACTTC
>TRBJ2-6|TRBV12-3/TRBV12-4|.|TRBD2
CASTRLAGGTGANVLTF
TGTGCCAGCACCCGACTAGCGGGGGGAACTGGGGCCAACGTCCTGACTTTC
>TRBJ1-3|TRBV28|many|.
CASSLLRSPVSGNTIYF
TGTGCCAGCAGTTTATTGCGCAGCCCCGTCTCTGGAAACACCATATATTTT
>TRBJ1-5|TRBV30|.|.
CAWSSRTDQPQHF
TGTGCCTGGAGTAGTAGGACTGATCAGCCCCAGCATTTT
>TRBJ2-3|TRBV15|few|.
CATSRDPGASTDTQYF
TGTGCCACCAGCAGAGATCCGGGAGCTAGCACAGATACGCAGTATTTT
>TRBJ1-2|TRBV5-6|few|.
CASSLQGLYGYTF
TGTGCCAGCAGCTTGCAGGGCCTCTATGGCTACACCTTC
>TRBJ2-5|TRBV28|.|.
CASSFVPQQGSVQETQYF
TGTGCCAGCAGTTTTGTCCCGCAGCAGGGATCAGTTCAAGAGACCCAGTACTTC
>TRBJ2-5|TRBV3-1|few|.
CASNEGVIQETQYF
TGTGCCAGCAACGAAGGAGTGATCCAAGAGACCCAGTACTTC
>TRBJ1-1|TRBV5-1|many|TRBD1
CASSLIRGPGTEAFF
TGCGCCAGCAGCTTGATCAGGGGGCCAGGCACTGAAGCTTTCTTT
>TRBJ2-7|TRBV7-2|many|TRBD1
CASSLGTGYEQYF
TGTGCCAGCAGCTTGGGGACAGGCTACGAGCAGTACTTC
>TRBJ2-3|TRBV24-1|.|.
CATSDPRQESTDTQYF
TGTGCCACCAGTGATCCGAGACAGGAAAGCACAGATACGCAGTATTTT
>TRBJ2-3|TRBV7-3|.|TRBD1
CASSLTGHWADTQYF
TGTGCCAGCAGCTTGACAGGGCATTGGGCAGATACGCAGTATTTT
>TRBJ1-2|TRBV20-1|few|.
CSAQSYTF
TGCAGTGCTCAGAGCTACACCTTC
>TRBJ2-3|TRBV20-1|many|.
CSARPPGPYTDTQYF
TGCAGTGCTAGACCACCGGGACCTTACACAGATACGCAGTATTTT
>TRBJ2-7|TRBV3-2|.|.
CASSQVRGRTYEQYF
TGTGCCAGCAGCCAAGTAAGGGGGCGGACCTACGAGCAGTACTTC
>TRBJ2-2|TRBV11-2|many|.
CASSLDFTSAGELFF
TGTGCCAGCAGCTTAGACTTCACTTCCGCCGGGGAGCTGTTTTTT
>TRBJ1-1|TRBV12-3/TRBV12-4|few|.
CASTYPGAEAFF
TGTGCCAGCACCTACCCCGGAGCTGAAGCTTTCTTT
>TRBJ2-4|TRBV27|few|TRBD2
CASSLAGGGKNIQYF
TGTGCCAGCAGTCTAGCGGGGGGCGGGAAAAACATTCAGTACTTC
>TRBJ2-7|TRBV6-6|.|.
CASSPTSTSYEQYF
TGTGCCAGCAGTCCGACTAGTACATCCTACGAGCAGTACTTC
>TRBJ2-1|TRBV7-2|many|TRBD1
CASSFQPGQGRFF
TGTGCCAGCAGCTTCCAACCCGGACAGGGTAGGTTCTTC
>TRBJ1-6|TRBV20-1|.|.
CSAPGQYNSPLHF
TGCAGTGCCCCCGGACAATATAATTCACCCCTCCACTTT
>TRBJ1-1|TRBV29-1|.|.
CSVESPQGKNTEAFF
TGCAGCGTTGAGTCCCCCCAGGGTAAAAACACTGAAGCTTTCTTT
>TRBJ2-2|TRBV28|many|TRBD1
CASSNRGLDGELFF
TGTGCCAGCAGTAACAGGGGGCTGGACGGGGAGCTGTTTTTT
>TRBJ2-3|TRBV6-6|few|.
CASSYSPPGTGYF
TGTGCCAGCAGTTACTCACCCCCTGGGACGGGATATTTT
>TRBJ1-6|TRBV28|.|TRBD1
CASSQDRFALLHF
TGTGCCAGCAGCCAGGACAGGTTTGCACTCCTCCACTTT
>TRBJ1-1|TRBV12-3/TRBV12-4|few|TRBD1
CASSFGTGGEAFF
TGTGCCAGCAGTTTCGGGACAGGGGGTGAAGCTTTCTTT
>TRBJ2-7|TRBV2|.|.
CASTSSISYEQYF
TGTGCCAGCACTAGTTCCATCTCCTACGAGCAGTACTTC
>TRBJ2-7|TRBV4-2|many|.
CASSIGGRGTEGQYF
TGTGCCAGCAGCATAGGAGGGAGGGGGACAGAGGGGCAGTACTTC
>TRBJ2-3|TRBV7-9|.|TRBD2
CASSRTSGGRRTDTQYF
TGTGCCAGCAGCCGGACTAGCGGGGGCCGTCGCACAGATACGCAGTATTTT
>TRBJ2-7|TRBV6-2/TRBV6-3|many|.
CASSDTTGVSYEQYF
TGTGCCAGCAGTGACACGACAGGAGTCTCCTACGAGCAGTACTTC
>TRBJ2-1|TRBV6-4|many|TRBD2
CASGTSGESEQFF
TGTGCCAGCGGGACTAGCGGGGAGAGTGAGCAGTTCTTC
>TRBJ2-1|TRBV29-1|many|.
CSVDKAANEQFF
TGCAGCGTTGATAAAGCTGCGAATGAGCAGTTCTTC
>TRBJ2-3|TRBV19|.|.
CASDGGRTDTQYF
TGTGCCAGTGACGGGGGGCGCACAGATACGCAGTATTTT
>TRBJ2-1|TRBV6-2/TRBV6-3|many|.
CASSYSGGVVPYNEQFF
TGTGCCAGCAGTTACTCGGGCGGGGTTGTCCCCTACAATGAGCAGTTCTTC
>TRBJ1-5|TRBV15|many|.
CATTAGLSNQPQHF
TGTGCCACCACGGCTGGGTTGAGCAATCAGCCCCAGCATTTT
>TRBJ1-6|TRBV9|many|.
CASSTYDSPLHF
TGTGCCAGCAGCACCTATGATTCACCCCTCCACTTT
>TRBJ2-5|TRBV28|.|.
CASSLPTPTLAHF
TGTGCCAGCAGTTTACCTACCCCGACTCTAGCACACTTC
>TRBJ1-5|TRBV29-1|many|.
CSVVLRGINQPQHF
TGCAGCGTTGTGCTCAGGGGCATCAATCAGCCCCAGCATTTT
>TRBJ2-1|TRBV30|.|TRBD1
CAWSRSATGTGRYNEQFF
TGTGCCTGGAGTAGAAGTGCCACCGGGACAGGGCGCTACAATGAGCAGTTCTTC
>TRBJ2-3|TRBV6-6|many|TRBD2
CASRPGGSTDTQYF
TGTGCCAGTCGCCCGGGGGGTAGCACAGATACGCAGTATTTT
>TRBJ1-6|TRBV10-3|.|.
CAISATVINSPLHF
TGTGCCATCAGTGCGACAGTAATTAATTCACCCCTCCACTTT
>TRBJ2-7|TRBV3-1|.|.
CASSQSYEQCF
TGTGCCAGCAGCCAGTCCTACGAGCAGTGCTTC
>TRBJ1-5|TRBV7-2|many|.
CASSYLRDASNQPQHF
TGTGCCAGCAGCTATCTCCGGGACGCGAGCAATCAGCCCCAGCATTTT
>TRBJ1-6|TRBV7-6|.|TRBD1
CASRDSYNSPLHF
TGTGCCAGCCGGGACAGTTATAATTCACCCCTCCACTTT
>TRBJ2-3|TRBV19|few|.
CASSPPLGPEADTQYF
TGTGCCAGTAGCCCACCCCTGGGGCCCGAGGCAGATACGCAGTATTTT
>TRBJ2-2|TRBV2|.|.
CASGRPNTGELFF
TGTGCCAGCGGGAGACCGAACACCGGGGAGCTGTTTTTT
>TRBJ2-2|TRBV5-1|once|.
CASGLGLHANTRELFF
TGCGCCAGCGGTTTAGGCCTTCACGCGAACACCAGGGAGCTGTTTTTT
>TRBJ2-4|TRBV19|.|.
CASSPPGAMTGAKNIQYF
TGTGCCAGTAGTCCCCCAGGGGCCATGACAGGAGCCAAAAACATTCAGTACTTC
>TRBJ2-5|TRBV28|few|TRBD2
CASDTGRLETQYF
TGTGCCAGCGACACCGGGAGGTTGGAGACCCAGTACTTC
>TRBJ2-7|TRBV5-5|few|.
CASSLDPFGSYEQYF
TGTGCCAGCAGCTTAGATCCCTTCGGGTCCTACGAGCAGTACTTC
>TRBJ2-3|TRBV19|.|.
CASSIVPEDTQYF
TGTGCCAGTAGTATAGTTCCTGAAGATACGCAGTATTTT
>TRBJ2-7|TRBV20-1|.|.
CSASGGPPYEQYF
TGCAGTGCTAGCGGGGGGCCCCCCTACGAGCAGTACTTC
>TRBJ1-1|TRBV4-1|many|.
CASSQTGTTEAFF
TGCGCCAGCAGCCAAACGGGGACCACTGAAGCTTTCTTT
>TRBJ2-7|TRBV7-9|.|.
CASSIGGGYESYEQYF
TGTGCCAGCAGCATCGGAGGGGGCTATGAGTCCTACGAGCAGTACTTC